The rows below give T cell receptor beta chains drawn from one sample of a study of T-cell memory formation after mild COVID-19. TCRdb independently ran MiXCR on the 5' RACE reads; one entry per CDR3 protein. The table has 100,000 to 130,000 distinct CDR3 sequences, 15% to 20% seen once; the top ten hold around 5.1%. The specimen sequenced was PBMCs or a T cell subset sorted from them (not recorded which). All receptors derive from a man younger than 35 who had mild COVID-19 (a few samples of this study predate the infection). Cell type and time point are not known. The conserved cysteine and the conserved F or W are not part of the CDR3 here.

>TRBJ2-3|TRBV7-2
ASSQPGGVDTQY
>TRBJ1-2|TRBV24-1
ATSEGRTEYT
>TRBJ2-5|TRBV13
ASSWGYQETQY
>TRBJ2-2|TRBV7-2
ASRKSGGGELF
>TRBJ2-3|TRBV7-8
ASSLTAGGADTQY
>TRBJ2-6|TRBV18
ASSPFSEGLVTGANVLT
>TRBJ2-1|TRBV5-1
ASRDSVTLGQF
>TRBJ1-1|TRBV20-1
SARGATDRNTEAF
>TRBJ1-1|TRBV11-2
ASSLVPNTEAF
>TRBJ2-2|TRBV9
ASSVQGLSSGELF
>TRBJ2-3|TRBV29-1
SARQVRGTDTQY
>TRBJ1-2|TRBV7-2
ASSLARRGYT
>TRBJ2-3|TRBV24-1
ATSDHQGTDTQY
>TRBJ2-3|TRBV6-2/TRBV6-3
ASTYRGDTQY
>TRBJ1-2|TRBV2
ASKRDIYGYT
>TRBJ2-1|TRBV20-1
SAMGLAGGLDNEQF
>TRBJ2-1|TRBV6-6
ASWEGFNEQF
>TRBJ2-5|TRBV7-2
ASSLRTSQETQY
>TRBJ1-4|TRBV20-1
SASGEQGADEKLF
>TRBJ1-3|TRBV6-6
ASRPGHSGNTIY
>TRBJ2-1|TRBV6-2/TRBV6-3
ASSGQLGANEQF
>TRBJ1-3|TRBV5-1
ASSLDYRSGNTIY
>TRBJ1-6|TRBV7-9
ASSLQDSPLH